Given below is one TCR beta chain in context. Its antigen target is currently unknown. Within one base of it there is no much larger clone, and no base qualities were kept. The same CDR3 is also encoded by other DNA sequences in this sample. The immunoSEQ Assay, a bias-controlled multiplex PCR, was used to amplify TCRbeta CDR3 regions from genomic DNA. For the original study's pipeline: The number of nucleated cells in each sample was estimated by amplification of reference gene primers within the assay. To quantify the absolute abundance of each unique TCRbeta CDR3 rearrangement, sequence reads were collapsed and filtered. For each sample, productive Simpson clonality was calculated as the square root of Simpson's diversity index across productive rearrangements. TCRdb carries this immuneACCESS record with in-frame sequences only. Its versions omit some clonotypes, under half of them owing to an unresolved V gene in the studies checked, with the rest unexplained. That table supplies the V and J calls and clone size; D and trimming were determined from the DNA. The sample profile shows 100,000 to 150,000 clones; roughly 88% of them were found once. The top ten hold approximately 8% of the sample.

This sample was included in a study of blood T cell repertoires in COVID-19 (dated by TCRdb to 2018 to 2021). Notes on the research overall: Samples from collaborators originated in the United States, Italy and Spain and spanned both the acute and convalescent phases of COVID-19. The prospective study material was composed of cDNA or gDNA derived from T cells, B-cell-depleted T cells, or PBMCs. The samples were drawn from the first 160 participants of the ongoing ImmuneRACE study and from under 1,500 subjects provided by 6 global collaborators. Deeply sampled blood TCRbeta repertoires from subjects exposed to, actively infected with, or recovered from COVID-19 were included in the dataset. The repertoires were made available in a free public database intended to serve as a resource for research on the immune response to SARS-CoV-2. Where available, HLA class I and class II types were taken from metadata supplied by the sample provider and were not determined by assay-based typing. A de-identified subject ID, COVID-19 status, age in years and sex were almost always included in the sample metadata.

V is reduced by 1 base and J by 0 bases, leaving a spacing of 7 bases between them. The CDR3 measures 15 amino acids from cysteine to phenylalanine. Kept here is only the CDR3 DNA, which spans 45 bases and is read in frame from base 1. Taken from the germline V gene, the CDR1 and CDR2 loops are SGHRS and YFSETQ. On the study overall, not on this receptor specifically: How much clinical and demographic metadata was included differed by source and by participant, and the metadata was provided uncurated.

Whole blood was collected in K2EDTA tubes by collaborating institutions according to the institutions' own protocols. For TCRbeta analysis, collaborator samples were shipped as frozen whole blood, as isolated PBMCs, or as DNA extracted from either sample type. Sequenced material: peripheral blood. This sequence was found in a man aged 50-60 years with acute or convalescent COVID-19. The chain employs TRBV5-1 and TRBJ2-2; the D segment cannot be called with confidence. The base sequence is TGCGCCAGCAGCTTGAGAACGGCGAACACCGGGGAGCTGTTTTTT. Its protein is CASSLRTANTGELFF.